A selection of T cell receptor beta chains follows, all from one sample in a study of blood T cell repertoires in COVID-19. Repertoires were generated with immunoSEQ multiplex PCR, while TCRdb's copy carries only in-frame clones and drops some. This table holds 150,000 to 200,000 clones, 80% to 90% found once. Material for sequencing was peripheral blood. The receptors were gathered from a woman in her seventies with COVID-19, enrolled during active disease. Both conserved end residues are part of each CDR3. A D gene is named only where the DNA matches it firmly. Some rows mark clone size as missing; the rest say once, few, many or name a class of expanded clone.

J,D,V,size,DNA,CDR3
TRBJ1-5,TRBD1,TRBV15,.,TGTGCCACCAGCAGAGTACAGGGGGATCGGCAGCCCCAGCATTTT,CATSRVQGDRQPQHF
TRBJ2-7,TRBD1,TRBV30,.,TGTGCCTGGAGTTCGCCGGGACAGGAAAACTACGAGCAGTACTTC,CAWSSPGQENYEQYF
TRBJ2-4,TRBD1,TRBV7-9,.,TGTGCCAGCAGCTTCCGGGACAGGGTAAACATTCAGTACTTC,CASSFRDRVNIQYF
TRBJ1-2,TRBD1,TRBV6-5,.,TGTGCCAGCAGTTACGGGACAGGGACCTATGGCTACACCTTC,CASSYGTGTYGYTF
TRBJ2-4,TRBD2,TRBV6-2/TRBV6-3,few,TGTGCCAGCAGTTACTCTGGGACTAGCGGGGGCAATAGACTAGCCAAAAACATTCAGTACTTC,CASSYSGTSGGNRLAKNIQYF
TRBJ2-5,.,TRBV10-3,.,TGTGCCATCAGTGAGTCGGTCGGGAACCAAGAGACCCAGTACTTC,CAISESVGNQETQYF
TRBJ2-7,TRBD1,TRBV28,.,TGTGCCAGCCGAACTACGGGACAGGGAAGGGAGCAGTACTTC,CASRTTGQGREQYF
TRBJ2-2,TRBD1,TRBV2,.,TGTGCCAGCCGGGGACAGGGGGTAACCACCGGGGAGCTGTTTTTT,CASRGQGVTTGELFF
TRBJ2-6,.,TRBV25-1,.,TGTGCCAGCTCTCAGGGGGGCGCATCCGGGGCCAACGTCCTGACTTTC,CASSQGGASGANVLTF
TRBJ1-2,.,TRBV10-3,.,TGTGCCATCACCTCAGAAAGCGGGACCCGAGGGGGCTACACCTTC,CAITSESGTRGGYTF
TRBJ2-7,.,TRBV19,once,TGTGCCAGTAGTATGAACAGGGCCTACGAGCAGTACTTC,CASSMNRAYEQYF
TRBJ2-3,.,TRBV27,.,TGTGCCAGCAGTCGTCAGACTCTTAGCACAGATACGCAGTATTTT,CASSRQTLSTDTQYF
TRBJ2-7,.,TRBV7-2,.,TGTGCCAGCAGCTTAGGTGTCATCAGCTACGAGCAGTACTTC,CASSLGVISYEQYF
TRBJ1-4,.,TRBV7-2,.,TGTGCCAGCAGCCCGAGGAGGGCTACTAATGAAAAACTGTTTTTT,CASSPRRATNEKLFF
TRBJ2-7,.,TRBV12-1,.,TGTGCCAGCAGCTTTTGGGACGGGACAGGGGACTACGAGCAGTACTTC,CASSFWDGTGDYEQYF
TRBJ1-6,.,TRBV4-1,few,TGCGCCAGCAGCCCAAAGGAGGACAGTGCGAATTCACCCCTCCACTTT,CASSPKEDSANSPLHF
TRBJ1-2,TRBD1,TRBV24-1,.,TGTGCCACCAGTGATCCCGGGACAGGGGGGGACTATGGCTACACCTTC,CATSDPGTGGDYGYTF
TRBJ2-7,.,TRBV3-1/TRBV3-2,.,TGTGCCAGCAGCCTCACAGGGACCGAGCAGTACTTC,CASSLTGTEQYF
TRBJ1-5,.,TRBV7-2,.,TGTGCCAGCAGCTTGACAGTTGGCAATCAGCCCCAGCATTTT,CASSLTVGNQPQHF
TRBJ1-6,.,TRBV9,.,TGTGCCAGCAGCGTAACGGGGTACTCACCCCTCCACTTT,CASSVTGYSPLHF
TRBJ1-1,TRBD1,TRBV28,.,TGTGCCAGCAACAGGGGGGAGCCTGAAGCTTTCTTT,CASNRGEPEAFF
TRBJ2-2,TRBD2,TRBV5-1,once,TGCGCCAGCAGCCCCCAAGAACTAGCGGGAGTTACGCTGATCGCCGGGGAGCTGTTTTTT,CASSPQELAGVTLIAGELFF
TRBJ1-6,.,TRBV12-3/TRBV12-4,.,TGTGCCAGCAGGAGCTCCTATAATTCACCCCTCCACTTT,CASRSSYNSPLHF
TRBJ1-2,.,TRBV27,.,TGTGCCAGCAGTTTGTCTGACAGGAGTAACTATGGCTACACCTTC,CASSLSDRSNYGYTF
TRBJ2-1,.,TRBV7-3,few,TGTGCCAGCAGCTTAATGCGGGGGCATGAGCAGTTCTTC,CASSLMRGHEQFF
TRBJ1-2,.,TRBV19,.,TGTGCCAGTAGTCAGAGACAAGCTAACTATGGCTACACCTTC,CASSQRQANYGYTF
TRBJ1-2,.,TRBV2,.,TGTGCCAGCAGTGAAGTGTCAGCAGGTGGCTACACCTTC,CASSEVSAGGYTF
TRBJ1-5,.,TRBV7-3,few,TGTGCCAGCAGTCAGGAGGGAGGATATCAGCCCCAGCATTTT,CASSQEGGYQPQHF
TRBJ2-3,.,TRBV11-2,.,TGTGCCAGCAGCCCTTGGAGGAAAGATACGCAGTATTTT,CASSPWRKDTQYF